This is a list of T cell receptor beta chains from one sample in a study of cytomegalovirus exposure and HLA in healthy donors. Profiling relied on immunoSEQ multiplex PCR, and the TCRdb table lists in-frame clones only, not all of them. The table lists a few hundred thousand clones, roughly 85% of them singletons, with 1.5% to 2% in the top ten. The sequenced material came from PBMCs. Every receptor here comes from a young man in good health and CMV-seronegative. Both conserved end residues are part of each CDR3. D genes are given only for firm matches. Rows give clone size only sometimes, using once, few, many, or a class for an expanded clone.

clone size: NA; J gene: TRBJ2-1; D gene: TRBD2; V gene: TRBV7-2; CDR3 protein: CASTFGGLAVYNEQFF; CDR3 DNA: TGTGCCAGCACCTTCGGCGGACTAGCGGTATACAATGAGCAGTTCTTC
clone size: NA; J gene: TRBJ2-1; D gene: TRBD2; V gene: TRBV19; CDR3 protein: CASTLAGVNEQFF; CDR3 DNA: TGTGCCAGTACACTAGCGGGAGTCAATGAGCAGTTCTTC
clone size: NA; J gene: TRBJ2-1; D gene: NA; V gene: TRBV9; CDR3 protein: CASSVGWSDNEQFF; CDR3 DNA: TGTGCCAGCAGCGTAGGATGGAGTGACAATGAGCAGTTCTTC
clone size: NA; J gene: TRBJ1-4; D gene: NA; V gene: TRBV9; CDR3 protein: CASSVEGATNEKLFF; CDR3 DNA: TGTGCCAGCAGCGTAGAAGGGGCAACTAATGAAAAACTGTTTTTT
clone size: NA; J gene: TRBJ2-3; D gene: TRBD2; V gene: TRBV6-6; CDR3 protein: CASSWTSGRDTQYF; CDR3 DNA: TGTGCCAGCAGCTGGACTAGCGGGAGGGATACGCAGTATTTT
clone size: few; J gene: TRBJ2-2; D gene: NA; V gene: TRBV7-9; CDR3 protein: CASSSYANTGELFF; CDR3 DNA: TGTGCCAGCAGCTCCTACGCGAACACCGGGGAGCTGTTTTTT
clone size: NA; J gene: TRBJ2-3; D gene: TRBD1; V gene: TRBV9; CDR3 protein: CASRQGAAETDTQYF; CDR3 DNA: TGTGCCAGCAGGCAGGGGGCGGCCGAAACAGATACGCAGTATTTT
clone size: NA; J gene: TRBJ2-1; D gene: NA; V gene: TRBV15; CDR3 protein: CATSRDMAGEQFF; CDR3 DNA: TGTGCCACCAGCAGAGATATGGCAGGTGAGCAGTTCTTC
clone size: NA; J gene: TRBJ2-1; D gene: TRBD2; V gene: TRBV10-3; CDR3 protein: CAISESSFPGTSGFNEQFF; CDR3 DNA: TGTGCCATCAGTGAGTCGTCCTTTCCCGGGACTAGCGGATTCAATGAGCAGTTCTTC
clone size: once; J gene: TRBJ1-2; D gene: NA; V gene: TRBV29-1; CDR3 protein: CSVELTGSYPYGYTF; CDR3 DNA: TGCAGCGTTGAATTAACAGGTTCCTATCCCTATGGCTACACCTTC
clone size: once; J gene: TRBJ2-1; D gene: TRBD2; V gene: TRBV9; CDR3 protein: CASSVGLAGAPYNEQFF; CDR3 DNA: TGTGCCAGCAGCGTAGGACTAGCGGGGGCCCCCTACAATGAGCAGTTCTTC
clone size: NA; J gene: TRBJ2-7; D gene: TRBD1; V gene: TRBV28; CDR3 protein: CASSPLGDSGEQYF; CDR3 DNA: TGTGCCAGCAGCCCCCTCGGGGACAGTGGCGAGCAGTACTTC
clone size: NA; J gene: TRBJ2-7; D gene: TRBD2; V gene: TRBV14; CDR3 protein: CASSQGSGGLDLRRYEQYF; CDR3 DNA: TGTGCCAGCAGCCAAGGTTCGGGGGGGCTAGATCTTCGTCGCTACGAGCAGTACTTC
clone size: NA; J gene: TRBJ2-7; D gene: TRBD2; V gene: TRBV7-3; CDR3 protein: CASSPYGAASGSHEQYF; CDR3 DNA: TGTGCCAGCAGCCCCTACGGCGCGGCTAGCGGGAGTCACGAGCAGTACTTC
clone size: NA; J gene: TRBJ2-1; D gene: NA; V gene: TRBV6-5; CDR3 protein: CASSYLGDPNEQFF; CDR3 DNA: TGTGCCAGCAGTTACTTGGGAGATCCCAATGAGCAGTTCTTC
clone size: NA; J gene: TRBJ2-1; D gene: TRBD2; V gene: TRBV11-3; CDR3 protein: CASSLGLAPPYNEQFF; CDR3 DNA: TGTGCCAGCAGCTTAGGACTAGCGCCTCCCTACAATGAGCAGTTCTTC
clone size: few; J gene: TRBJ1-1; D gene: NA; V gene: TRBV30; CDR3 protein: CAWSVSAEAFF; CDR3 DNA: TGTGCCTGGAGTGTTAGTGCTGAAGCTTTCTTT
clone size: NA; J gene: TRBJ1-3; D gene: TRBD1; V gene: TRBV30; CDR3 protein: CAWRAGTVVNTIYF; CDR3 DNA: TGTGCCTGGAGGGCCGGGACAGTAGTCAACACCATATATTTT
clone size: NA; J gene: TRBJ2-5; D gene: NA; V gene: TRBV11-3; CDR3 protein: CASSLGLEQYF; CDR3 DNA: TGTGCCAGCAGCTTAGGGTTAGAGCAGTACTTC
clone size: few; J gene: TRBJ1-3; D gene: NA; V gene: TRBV4-3; CDR3 protein: CASSQTGTGNTIYF; CDR3 DNA: TGCGCCAGCAGCCAAACAGGGACGGGAAACACCATATATTTT
clone size: NA; J gene: TRBJ1-5; D gene: NA; V gene: TRBV6-5; CDR3 protein: CASIPWPGIDQPQHF; CDR3 DNA: TGTGCCAGCATTCCCTGGCCGGGAATCGATCAGCCCCAGCATTTT
clone size: NA; J gene: TRBJ2-3; D gene: NA; V gene: TRBV28; CDR3 protein: CASSLPLQGVNTDTQYF; CDR3 DNA: TGTGCCAGCAGTTTACCGCTACAGGGAGTTAACACAGATACGCAGTATTTT
clone size: NA; J gene: TRBJ1-4; D gene: TRBD1; V gene: TRBV5-1; CDR3 protein: CASSWGQGDEKLFF; CDR3 DNA: TGCGCCAGCAGCTGGGGACAGGGAGATGAAAAACTGTTTTTT
clone size: NA; J gene: TRBJ2-3; D gene: TRBD2; V gene: TRBV4-3; CDR3 protein: CASSQVPGTSGVSTDTQYF; CDR3 DNA: TGCGCCAGCAGCCAAGTCCCCGGGACTAGCGGGGTAAGCACAGATACGCAGTATTTT
clone size: once; J gene: TRBJ1-2; D gene: NA; V gene: TRBV2; CDR3 protein: CAAEPEYDGYTF; CDR3 DNA: TGTGCCGCCGAGCCGGAGTACGATGGCTACACCTTC
clone size: NA; J gene: TRBJ2-5; D gene: TRBD2; V gene: TRBV19; CDR3 protein: CASNVAGGPLYF; CDR3 DNA: TGTGCCAGTAACGTAGCGGGAGGGCCTCTGTACTTC
clone size: NA; J gene: TRBJ1-1; D gene: NA; V gene: TRBV7-9; CDR3 protein: CASSLGAGPRNTEAFF; CDR3 DNA: TGTGCCAGCAGCTTAGGAGCGGGACCTCGGAACACTGAAGCTTTCTTT
clone size: NA; J gene: TRBJ2-5; D gene: TRBD2; V gene: TRBV9; CDR3 protein: CASSVASGRAPQETQYF; CDR3 DNA: TGTGCCAGCAGCGTAGCTAGCGGGAGGGCTCCACAAGAGACCCAGTACTTC
clone size: few; J gene: TRBJ2-1; D gene: NA; V gene: TRBV6-5; CDR3 protein: CASSYGHDVFF; CDR3 DNA: TGTGCCAGCAGTTACGGGCATGATGTTTTCTTC